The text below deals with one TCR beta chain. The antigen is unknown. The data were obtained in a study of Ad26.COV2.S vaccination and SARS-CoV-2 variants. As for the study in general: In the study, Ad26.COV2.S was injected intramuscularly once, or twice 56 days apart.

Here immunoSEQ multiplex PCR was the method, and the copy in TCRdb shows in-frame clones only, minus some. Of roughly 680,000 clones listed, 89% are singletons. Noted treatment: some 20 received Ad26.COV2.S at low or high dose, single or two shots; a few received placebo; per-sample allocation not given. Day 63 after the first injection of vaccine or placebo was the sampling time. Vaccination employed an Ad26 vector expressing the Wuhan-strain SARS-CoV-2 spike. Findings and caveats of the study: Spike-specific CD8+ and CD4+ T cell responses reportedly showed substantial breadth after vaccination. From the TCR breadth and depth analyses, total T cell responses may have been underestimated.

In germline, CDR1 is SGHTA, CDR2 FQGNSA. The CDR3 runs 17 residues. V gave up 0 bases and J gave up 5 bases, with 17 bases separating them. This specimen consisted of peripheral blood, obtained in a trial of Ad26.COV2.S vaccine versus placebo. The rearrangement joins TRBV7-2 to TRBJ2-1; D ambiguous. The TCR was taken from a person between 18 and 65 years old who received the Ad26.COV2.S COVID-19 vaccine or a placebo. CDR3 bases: TGTGCCAGCAGCTTAGCCGTTAGGCGAACTATGGACAATGAGCAGTTCTTC. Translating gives CASSLAVRRTMDNEQFF.